This TCR beta chain was sequenced for a study of T cell responses to AZD1222 COVID-19 vaccine. Looked up from germline, CDR1 is SNHLY and CDR2 is FYNNEI. The CDR3 is 15 residues long. V lost 5 bases, J lost 4 bases, and 4 bases stayed unmatched. Repertoires were generated with immunoSEQ multiplex PCR, while TCRdb's copy carries only in-frame clones and drops some. The repertoire holds 100,000 to 150,000 clones, with around nine tenths as singletons. Concerning this clone: The target antigen is unknown.

Study results and caveats: Among the donors, most were white British and more were female, and clonal diversity was possibly underestimated.

The V call is TRBV2, the J call TRBJ2-5; TRBD2 matches 13 bases. This sequence was found in an adult in good health. Material: peripheral blood, obtained on day 0 of AZD1222 vaccination. CDR3 region: CASSTSGGAVETQYF. The CDR3 DNA reads TGTGCCAGCAGTACTAGCGGGGGGGCGGTAGAGACCCAGTACTTC.